Listed below are T cell receptor beta chains from one sample, sequenced in a study of shared clonotypes between healthy human individuals. Data came from immunoSEQ multiplex PCR; TCRdb stores just in-frame clones and leaves some out. The data contain roughly 2.1 million clones, 90% to 95% of them seen just once; the ten biggest clones take up around 1.7%. The sequenced material came from naive CD8+ T cells from PBMCs. These receptors all come from a man aged 18-30 years in good health. Some clones in this sample may be carry-over from other donors' samples. CDR3s include the opening cysteine and the closing phenylalanine or tryptophan. A D gene is named only where the DNA matches it firmly. Some rows have no size entry. The others give once, few or many, or a class for an expanded clone.

V gene: TRBV4-2
D gene: .
clone size: .
J gene: TRBJ2-1
CDR3 DNA: TGTGCCAGCAGCCAAGAAGGATCCTTCTCCGTATCCTACAATGAGCAGTTCTTC
CDR3 protein: CASSQEGSFSVSYNEQFF

V gene: TRBV29-1
D gene: .
clone size: .
J gene: TRBJ2-3
CDR3 DNA: TGCAGCGTTGTGGGACGGGCGGCAGATACGCAGTATTTT
CDR3 protein: CSVVGRAADTQYF

V gene: TRBV6-5
D gene: TRBD1
clone size: .
J gene: TRBJ2-7
CDR3 DNA: TGTGCCAGCAGTACCGGGACAGGGACGATCTACGAGCAGTACTTC
CDR3 protein: CASSTGTGTIYEQYF

V gene: TRBV6-1
D gene: TRBD2
clone size: .
J gene: TRBJ2-3
CDR3 DNA: TGTGCCAGCAGTGAGTTAGCGGGAGGTCTCACAGATACGCAGTATTTT
CDR3 protein: CASSELAGGLTDTQYF

V gene: TRBV27
D gene: TRBD2
clone size: .
J gene: TRBJ2-7
CDR3 DNA: TGTGCCAGCTCGGTGTTAGCGGGAGGGTACGACGAGCAGTACTTC
CDR3 protein: CASSVLAGGYDEQYF

V gene: TRBV19
D gene: .
clone size: .
J gene: TRBJ2-6
CDR3 DNA: TGTGCCAGTAGTATTTGGAGAGACTCTGGGGCCAACGTCCTGACTTTC
CDR3 protein: CASSIWRDSGANVLTF

V gene: TRBV9
D gene: .
clone size: .
J gene: TRBJ2-5
CDR3 DNA: TGTGCCAGCAGCGTAGGTGAACGGAGGCGGCAAGAGACCCAGTACTTC
CDR3 protein: CASSVGERRRQETQYF

V gene: TRBV7-3
D gene: TRBD1
clone size: .
J gene: TRBJ2-3
CDR3 DNA: TGTGCCAGCAGCGGTTACAGGGGGCCAGATAAGACAGATACGCAGTATTTT
CDR3 protein: CASSGYRGPDKTDTQYF

V gene: TRBV9
D gene: TRBD1
clone size: .
J gene: TRBJ1-2
CDR3 DNA: TGTGCCAGCAGCGTAGCCGGAACAGGGGGCAACTATGGCTACACCTTC
CDR3 protein: CASSVAGTGGNYGYTF

V gene: TRBV4-2
D gene: TRBD1
clone size: .
J gene: TRBJ2-5
CDR3 DNA: TGTGCCAGCAGCCAAGATGGACAGGGGGCTATGGAGACCCAGTACTTC
CDR3 protein: CASSQDGQGAMETQYF

V gene: TRBV6-6
D gene: .
clone size: once
J gene: TRBJ2-1
CDR3 DNA: TGTGCCAGCAGTGTGGACAAAGTAGTGTACAATGAGCAGTTCTTC
CDR3 protein: CASSVDKVVYNEQFF

V gene: TRBV27
D gene: .
clone size: .
J gene: TRBJ2-7
CDR3 DNA: TGTGCCAGCAGTCCCCTAGACTGGAGCTCCTACGAGCAGTACTTC
CDR3 protein: CASSPLDWSSYEQYF

V gene: TRBV19
D gene: TRBD2
clone size: .
J gene: TRBJ2-1
CDR3 DNA: TGTGCCACTACGGGACTAGCGGGATACAATGAGCAGTTCTTC
CDR3 protein: CATTGLAGYNEQFF

V gene: TRBV9
D gene: .
clone size: .
J gene: TRBJ2-6
CDR3 DNA: TGTGCCAGCAGCGTACTAGATACAGCCTTTTCTGGGGCCAACGTCCTGACTTTC
CDR3 protein: CASSVLDTAFSGANVLTF

V gene: TRBV27
D gene: .
clone size: .
J gene: TRBJ2-3
CDR3 DNA: TGTGCCAGCAGTTTTCTTGGCAGTGCAGATACGCAGTATTTT
CDR3 protein: CASSFLGSADTQYF

V gene: TRBV4-1
D gene: TRBD2
clone size: .
J gene: TRBJ2-1
CDR3 DNA: TGCGCCAGCAGCCATCGAGGACTAGCGGGAGGGGATGAGCAGTTCTTC
CDR3 protein: CASSHRGLAGGDEQFF

V gene: TRBV4-3
D gene: .
clone size: .
J gene: TRBJ2-2
CDR3 DNA: TGCGCCAGCAGCCAAATCTCGAACACCGGGGAGCTGTTTTTT
CDR3 protein: CASSQISNTGELFF